These 8 T cell receptor beta chains share one sample of origin, sequenced in a study of blood T cells in healthy people across ages. A second roughly 7 to 11 cycle PCR used barcoded and J-beta primers. MiXCR was run by TCRdb on the 5' RACE reads, yielding one entry per CDR3 protein. The sample carries roughly 1.5 million distinct CDR3 sequences, approximately 39% recorded once. The sequencing input was blood. These receptors originate from a woman younger than 35 in good health.

V is TRBV20-1 and J is TRBJ1-2; 8 positions match TRBD1. The CDR3 consists of 13 residues. The germline gives CDR1 DFQATT, CDR2 SNEGSKA (reference sequence). V lost 0 bases and J lost 6; bases outside the gene matches: 3. The CDR3 DNA reads as TGCAGTGCTAGAGATTCGGACAGGGATGGCTACACCTTC. Translating it yields CSARDSDRDGYTF.

The chain combines TRBV4-1 with TRBJ2-7, with 8 bases matching TRBD1. This CDR3 spans 16 amino acids. The germline V gene encodes CDR1 MGHRA and CDR2 YSYEKL. V gave up 3 bases and J gave up 0 bases; unmatched junction bases: 7. CDR3 sequence reads: CASSQSDRGSSYEQYF. Here the CDR3 DNA reads TGCGCCAGCAGCCAGTCAGACAGGGGAAGCTCCTACGAGCAGTACTTC.

The chain is built from TRBV12-3 or TRBV12-4 and TRBJ2-7; TRBD1 aligns across 7 bases. The V gene end was trimmed by 6 bases and the J gene end by 6 bases; junction bases not matched to a gene: 8. The CDR3 length is 13 residues. CDR3 in DNA: TGTGCCAGCAGATTTCGGGACAGCGGCGAGCAGTACTTC. Its translation: CASRFRDSGEQYF.

Comment on this clonotype: Compared with germline, one end of the junction differs, possibly owing to a read error. The chain uses TRBV7-2 and TRBJ2-3; 12 bases map to TRBD2. CDR3 size: 14 residues. CDR1 is SGHTA and CDR2 is FQGNSA in the germline V gene. DNA of the CDR3: TGTGCCGGCAGCTTCGGGACTAGCGGGGATACGCAGTATTTT. As protein: CAGSFGTSGDTQYF.

V and J are TRBV7-2 and TRBJ1-4, with 7 bases aligning to TRBD1. The CDR3 sequence is 15 residues long. The V gene end was trimmed by 5 bases and the J gene end by 3 bases; junction bases not matched to a gene: 6. Germline V gene sequence: CDR1 SGHTA, CDR2 FQGNSA. The CDR3 DNA reads as TGTGCCAGCAGCGGACAGGTGTTGGCTAATGAAAAACTGTTTTTT. The encoded protein is CASSGQVLANEKLFF.

The chain joins TRBV20-1 to TRBJ2-1; 7 bases are a match to TRBD1. The CDR3 covers 15 residues. The V gene end was trimmed by 6 bases and the J gene end by 4 bases; junction bases not matched to a gene: 12. The germline gives CDR1 DFQATT, CDR2 SNEGSKA (reference sequence). Here the CDR3 DNA reads TGCAGTGCCAGTACAGGGACAGCCTCTTACAATGAGCAGTTCTTC. This sequence encodes CSASTGTASYNEQFF.

There are a few counts of this clonotype. Here the CDR3 reads CASSLVGRDSYEQYF. CDR3 coding DNA: TGTGCCAGCAGTTTAGTAGGCAGGGACTCCTACGAGCAGTACTTC. This sequence joins TRBV12-3 or TRBV12-4 and TRBJ2-7; D might be TRBD1 (5 bases). V lost 1 base, J lost 0 bases, and 10 bases lay in between. CDR3 length equals 15 residues.

J is TRBJ1-1 and V is TRBV7-9; perhaps TRBD1 as D (6 bases). CDR3 length: 16 amino acids. V was trimmed by 8 bases and J by 4 bases, leaving 23 bases between them. Per germline, CDR1 SEHNR and CDR2 FQNEAQ (reference sequence). This CDR3 is CASGQQGRGVGTEAFF. The DNA of the CDR3 is TGTGCCAGCGGTCAGCAGGGGCGCGGGGTGGGCACTGAAGCTTTCTTT. Based on the CDR3 plus reference TRBV7-9 and TRBJ1-1, the full variable domain is DTGVSQNPRHKITKRGQNVTFRCDPISEHNRLYWYRQTLGQGPEFLTYFQNEAQLEKSRLLSDRFSAERPKGSFSTLEIQRTEQGDSAMYLCASGQQGRGVGTEAFFGQGTRLTVV.